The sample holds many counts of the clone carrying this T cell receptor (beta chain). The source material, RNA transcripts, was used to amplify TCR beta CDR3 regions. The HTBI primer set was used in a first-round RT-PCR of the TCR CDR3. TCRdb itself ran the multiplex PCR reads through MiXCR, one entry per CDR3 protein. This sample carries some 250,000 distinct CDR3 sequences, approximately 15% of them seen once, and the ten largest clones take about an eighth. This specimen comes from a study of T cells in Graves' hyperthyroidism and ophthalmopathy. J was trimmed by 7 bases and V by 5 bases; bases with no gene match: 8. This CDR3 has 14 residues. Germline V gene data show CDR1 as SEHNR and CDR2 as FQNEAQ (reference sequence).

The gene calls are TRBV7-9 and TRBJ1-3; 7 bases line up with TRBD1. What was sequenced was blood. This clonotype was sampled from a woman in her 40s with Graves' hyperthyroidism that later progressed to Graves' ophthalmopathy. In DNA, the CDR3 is TGTGCCAGCAGCCCAGGACAGGAAGGTAACACCATATATTTT. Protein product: CASSPGQEGNTIYF.